These T cell receptor beta chains were read from a single sample in a study of T cell clones after liver transplantation. Libraries were prepared by immunoSEQ multiplex PCR; TCRdb keeps only in-frame clonotypes and omits some of them. The sample lists approximately 100,000 clones, around 86% occurring once. Sequenced material: CD4+ T cells from blood, taken before liver transplant. The receptor set was obtained from a human donor who received a liver transplant. CDR3s include the opening cysteine and the closing phenylalanine or tryptophan. The order of the fields is V gene, clone size, J gene, D gene, CDR3 protein, CDR3 DNA. A D gene is named only where the DNA matches it firmly. Some rows mark clone size as missing; the rest say once, few, many or name a class of expanded clone.

TRBV11-3	once	TRBJ2-7	NA	CASSLEDYGEQYF	TGTGCCAGCAGCTTAGAAGACTACGGCGAGCAGTACTTC
TRBV7-2	NA	TRBJ2-2	NA	CASSPFLALGTGELFF	TGTGCCAGCAGCCCCTTTCTAGCGTTGGGGACCGGGGAGCTGTTTTTT
TRBV19	NA	TRBJ1-5	NA	CASSIEGRGNQPQHF	TGTGCCAGTAGTATCGAAGGTAGGGGCAATCAGCCCCAGCATTTT
TRBV29-1	NA	TRBJ2-3	NA	CSVELGPVHPYGTQYF	TGCAGCGTTGAACTGGGCCCAGTCCATCCCTACGGTACGCAGTATTTT
TRBV5-1	few	TRBJ2-5	NA	CASNDPVQETQYF	TGCGCCAGCAACGACCCCGTTCAAGAGACCCAGTACTTC
TRBV5-4	NA	TRBJ2-2	NA	CASSLDSGELFF	TGTGCCAGCAGCTTGGATTCTGGGGAGCTGTTTTTT
TRBV13	NA	TRBJ1-3	NA	CASSFTTVSGNTIYF	TGTGCCAGCAGCTTTACGACAGTCTCTGGAAACACCATATATTTT
TRBV7-2	NA	TRBJ2-2	NA	CASRVTGELFF	TGTGCCAGCCGGGTCACCGGGGAGCTGTTTTTT
TRBV5-4	NA	TRBJ2-7	TRBD1	CASSLGTGNSYEQYF	TGTGCCAGCAGCCTAGGGACAGGAAACTCCTACGAGCAGTACTTC
TRBV7-9	many	TRBJ2-7	NA	CASSSITGNEQYF	TGTGCCAGCAGCTCCATCACAGGTAACGAGCAGTACTTC
TRBV18	NA	TRBJ2-1	NA	CASSPSFGGYNEQFF	TGTGCCAGCTCCCCCAGTTTTGGTGGCTACAATGAGCAGTTCTTC
TRBV4-1	NA	TRBJ2-4	NA	CASSPPLLAELAKNIQYF	TGCGCCAGCAGCCCCCCCCTTTTAGCGGAGCTAGCCAAAAACATTCAGTACTTC
TRBV19	NA	TRBJ1-5	TRBD1	CASSTGTVKSNQPQHF	TGTGCCAGTAGTACCGGGACAGTGAAAAGCAATCAGCCCCAGCATTTT
TRBV6-5	NA	TRBJ2-7	TRBD1	CASSYDRGRGDEQYF	TGTGCCAGCAGTTACGACAGGGGGCGCGGTGACGAGCAGTACTTC
TRBV18	NA	TRBJ1-1	TRBD1	CASPNDRVGVPEAFF	TGTGCCAGCCCAAACGACAGGGTCGGGGTACCTGAAGCTTTCTTT
TRBV7-3	NA	TRBJ2-5	NA	CASSAGGLETQYF	TGTGCCAGCAGCGCCGGGGGCCTGGAGACCCAGTACTTC
TRBV5-6	NA	TRBJ2-7	TRBD2	CASSFLAGSSYEQYF	TGTGCCAGCAGCTTCCTAGCGGGGAGCTCCTACGAGCAGTACTTC
TRBV18	NA	TRBJ2-1	NA	CASSPRDNSYNEQFF	TGTGCCAGCTCGCCCCGGGACAACTCCTACAATGAGCAGTTCTTC
TRBV30	few	TRBJ2-5	NA	CAWSSRGDGGQYF	TGTGCCTGGAGTTCGAGAGGGGACGGGGGCCAGTACTTC
TRBV29-1	few	TRBJ1-1	NA	CSGQRDTEAFF	TGCAGCGGCCAAAGGGACACTGAAGCTTTCTTT
TRBV10-1	NA	TRBJ2-1	TRBD1	CASSVGTGESNEQFF	TGCGCCAGCAGTGTCGGGACAGGGGAAAGCAATGAGCAGTTCTTC
TRBV2	NA	TRBJ2-1	NA	CASREGFTYNEQFF	TGTGCCAGCAGGGAGGGTTTCACCTACAATGAGCAGTTCTTC
TRBV28	once	TRBJ2-5	NA	CASSFPGGATPQTQYF	TGTGCCAGCAGTTTCCCCGGTGGAGCAACTCCCCAGACCCAGTACTTC
TRBV27	NA	TRBJ2-5	NA	CASSLSRVRDIETQYF	TGTGCCAGCAGTTTATCACGGGTCCGCGATATCGAGACCCAGTACTTC
TRBV28	NA	TRBJ2-1	TRBD2	CASSLAGSGTNEQFF	TGTGCCAGCAGTTTAGCGGGTAGCGGGACCAATGAGCAGTTCTTC
TRBV9	NA	TRBJ2-1	NA	CASSPKGLADEQFF	TGTGCCAGCAGCCCTAAGGGGCTCGCTGATGAGCAGTTCTTC
TRBV2	NA	TRBJ2-7	NA	CASSEVEAGTYEQYF	TGTGCCAGCAGTGAAGTCGAGGCGGGAACCTACGAGCAGTACTTC
TRBV7-9	few	TRBJ2-2	NA	CASSRWASNTGELFF	TGTGCCAGCAGCCGGTGGGCGTCGAACACCGGGGAGCTGTTTTTT
TRBV7-2	NA	TRBJ2-1	NA	CASSRDLAADEQFF	TGTGCCAGCAGCCGGGACTTAGCGGCGGATGAGCAGTTCTTC
TRBV27	NA	TRBJ1-4	TRBD1	CASSSGQGGLREKLFF	TGTGCCAGCAGTTCGGGACAGGGAGGGCTGCGGGAAAAACTGTTTTTT
TRBV27	NA	TRBJ1-6	NA	CASSRGTNNSPLHF	TGTGCCAGCAGTAGAGGAACTAATAATTCACCCCTCCACTTT
TRBV18	once	TRBJ2-7	TRBD1	CASSPLPRTGESSYEQYF	TGTGCCAGCTCACCTCTCCCGAGGACAGGGGAAAGCTCCTACGAGCAGTACTTC
TRBV6-1	NA	TRBJ2-7	NA	CASREQDQGYEQYF	TGTGCCAGCAGGGAACAGGACCAGGGATACGAGCAGTACTTC
TRBV6-1	NA	TRBJ1-1	NA	CASSQDTGANMNTEAFF	TGTGCCAGCAGTCAAGATACAGGAGCAAACATGAACACTGAAGCTTTCTTT
TRBV19	NA	TRBJ2-7	TRBD2	CASREREPFYEQYF	TGTGCCAGTAGGGAGCGGGAGCCCTTCTACGAGCAGTACTTC
TRBV28	NA	TRBJ2-7	TRBD1	CASSLPGQGADEQYF	TGTGCCAGCAGTTTACCGGGACAGGGGGCTGACGAGCAGTACTTC
TRBV7-2	once	TRBJ1-3	NA	CASSLAKAPSGNTIYF	TGTGCCAGCAGCTTAGCGAAGGCTCCCTCTGGAAACACCATATATTTT
TRBV2	once	TRBJ2-1	TRBD2	CASSGSGGAGYNEQFF	TGTGCCAGCAGTGGAAGCGGGGGGGCTGGTTACAATGAGCAGTTCTTC
TRBV5-6	NA	TRBJ2-3	NA	CASSFISGVGTDTQYF	TGTGCCAGCAGCTTCATATCGGGGGTCGGCACAGATACGCAGTATTTT
TRBV9	NA	TRBJ2-2	TRBD1	CASSVVSSGQARAGELFF	TGTGCCAGCAGCGTCGTAAGCTCGGGACAGGCGAGGGCCGGGGAGCTGTTTTTT
TRBV4-1	NA	TRBJ1-2	NA	CASSQPDYGYTF	TGCGCCAGCAGCCAACCGGACTATGGCTACACCTTC
TRBV5-5	once	TRBJ1-3	NA	CATSAGRTFSGNTIYF	TGTGCCACATCGGCCGGACGTACTTTCTCTGGAAACACCATATATTTT
TRBV19	NA	TRBJ2-2	NA	CASSRDLFTGELFF	TGTGCCAGTAGCCGGGACCTGTTCACCGGGGAGCTGTTTTTT
TRBV5-1	NA	TRBJ2-2	NA	CASSLGDMLHGELFF	TGCGCCAGCAGCTTGGGTGACATGCTCCACGGGGAGCTGTTTTTT
TRBV11-2	NA	TRBJ2-1	TRBD1	CASSLEQGAYNEQFF	TGTGCCAGCAGCTTAGAACAGGGGGCCTACAATGAGCAGTTCTTC
TRBV28	NA	TRBJ1-2	NA	CASSPLGGYYGYTF	TGTGCCAGCTCCCCCCTGGGGGGATACTATGGCTACACCTTC
TRBV6-5	few	TRBJ1-5	NA	CASSSAGSSNQPQHF	TGTGCCAGCAGTTCGGCGGGGAGCAGCAATCAGCCCCAGCATTTT
TRBV25-1	NA	TRBJ1-6	NA	CASTGTANSPLHF	TGTGCCAGCACCGGGACGGCGAATTCACCCCTCCACTTT
TRBV29-1	NA	TRBJ1-1	NA	CSVIPPGFNTEAFF	TGCAGCGTAATTCCCCCGGGATTCAACACTGAAGCTTTCTTT
TRBV6-1	NA	TRBJ1-2	NA	CASSANPQDVRYTF	TGTGCCAGCAGTGCCAACCCCCAGGACGTCCGCTACACCTTC